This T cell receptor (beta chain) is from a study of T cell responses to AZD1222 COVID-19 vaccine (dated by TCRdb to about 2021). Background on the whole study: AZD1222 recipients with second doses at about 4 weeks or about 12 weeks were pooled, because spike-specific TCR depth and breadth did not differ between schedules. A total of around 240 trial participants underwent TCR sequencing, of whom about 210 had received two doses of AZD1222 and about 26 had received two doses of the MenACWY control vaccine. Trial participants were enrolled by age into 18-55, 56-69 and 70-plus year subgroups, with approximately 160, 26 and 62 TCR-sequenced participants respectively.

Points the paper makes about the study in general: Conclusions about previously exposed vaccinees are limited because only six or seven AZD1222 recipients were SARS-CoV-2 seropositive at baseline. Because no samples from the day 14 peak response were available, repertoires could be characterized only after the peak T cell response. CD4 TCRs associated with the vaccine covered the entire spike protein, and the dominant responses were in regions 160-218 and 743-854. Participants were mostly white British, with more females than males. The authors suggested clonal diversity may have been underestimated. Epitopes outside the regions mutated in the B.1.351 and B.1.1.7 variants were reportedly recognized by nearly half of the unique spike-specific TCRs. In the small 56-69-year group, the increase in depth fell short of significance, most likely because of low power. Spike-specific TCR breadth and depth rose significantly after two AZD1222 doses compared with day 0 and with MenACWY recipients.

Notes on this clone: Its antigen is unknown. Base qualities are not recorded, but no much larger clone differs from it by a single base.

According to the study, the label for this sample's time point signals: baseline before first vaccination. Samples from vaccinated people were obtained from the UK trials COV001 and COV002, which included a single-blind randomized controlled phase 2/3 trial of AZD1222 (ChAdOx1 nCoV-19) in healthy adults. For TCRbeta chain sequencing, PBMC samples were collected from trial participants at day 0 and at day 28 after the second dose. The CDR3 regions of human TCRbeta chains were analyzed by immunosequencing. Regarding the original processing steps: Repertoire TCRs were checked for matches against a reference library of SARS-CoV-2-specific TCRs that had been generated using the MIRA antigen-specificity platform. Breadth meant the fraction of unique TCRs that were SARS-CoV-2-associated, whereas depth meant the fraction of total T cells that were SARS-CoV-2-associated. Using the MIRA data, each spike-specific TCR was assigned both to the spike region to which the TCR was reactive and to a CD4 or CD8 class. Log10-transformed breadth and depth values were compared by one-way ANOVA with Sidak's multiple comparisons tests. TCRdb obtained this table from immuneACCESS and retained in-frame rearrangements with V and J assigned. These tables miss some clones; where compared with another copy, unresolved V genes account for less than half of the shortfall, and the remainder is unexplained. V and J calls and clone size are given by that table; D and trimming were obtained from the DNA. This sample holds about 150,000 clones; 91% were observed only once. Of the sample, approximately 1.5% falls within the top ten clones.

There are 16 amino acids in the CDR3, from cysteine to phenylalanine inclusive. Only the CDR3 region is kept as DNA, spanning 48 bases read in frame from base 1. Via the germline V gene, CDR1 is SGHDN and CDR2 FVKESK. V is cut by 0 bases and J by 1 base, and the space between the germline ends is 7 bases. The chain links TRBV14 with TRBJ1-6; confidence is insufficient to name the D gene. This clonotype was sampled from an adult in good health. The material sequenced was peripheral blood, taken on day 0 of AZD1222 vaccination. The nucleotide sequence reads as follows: TGTGCCAGCAGCCAAGACGGTGGGTCCTATAATTCACCCCTCCACTTT. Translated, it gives CASSQDGGSYNSPLHF. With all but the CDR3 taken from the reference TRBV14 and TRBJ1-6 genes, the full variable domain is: EAGVTQFPSHSVIEKGQTVTLRCDPISGHDNLYWYRRVMGKEIKFLLHFVKESKQDESGMPNNRFLAERTGGTYSTLKVQPAELEDSGVYFCASSQDGGSYNSPLHFGNGTRLTVT.